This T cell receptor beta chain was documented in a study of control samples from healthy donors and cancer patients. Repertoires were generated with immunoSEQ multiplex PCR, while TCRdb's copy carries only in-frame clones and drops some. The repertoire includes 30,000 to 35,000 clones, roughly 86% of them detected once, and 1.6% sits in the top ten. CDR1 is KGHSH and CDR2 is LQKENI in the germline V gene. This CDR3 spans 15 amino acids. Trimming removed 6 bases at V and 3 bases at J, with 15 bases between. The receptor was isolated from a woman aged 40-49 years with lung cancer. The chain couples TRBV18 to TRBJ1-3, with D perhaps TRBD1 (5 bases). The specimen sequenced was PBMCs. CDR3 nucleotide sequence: TGTGCCAGCTCCCCCAAGGGACGGCGTGGAAACACCATATATTTT. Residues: CASSPKGRRGNTIYF. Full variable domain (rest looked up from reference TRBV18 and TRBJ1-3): NAGVMQNPRHLVRRRGQEARLRCSPMKGHSHVYWYRQLPEEGLKFMVYLQKENIIDESGMPKERFSAEFPKEGPSILRIQQVVRGDSAAYFCASSPKGRRGNTIYFGEGSWLTVV.